The subject of this entry is one TCR beta chain. This specimen comes from a study of blood T cells in healthy people across ages. The use of a sample-barcoded 5' primer and a J-beta primer mix characterized a second PCR of roughly 6 to 11 cycles. TCRdb re-analysed the 5' RACE reads in MiXCR, keeping a single row per CDR3 protein. Of 1.5 million to 2 million distinct CDR3 sequences in the sample, roughly 32% were seen once. Germline trimming cut 5 bases from V and 7 bases from J; bases unmatched to any gene: 17. CDR1 is MNHNS, CDR2 SASEGT, per germline. This CDR3 has 18 residues. Sequenced material: blood. The V call is TRBV6-1, the J call TRBJ1-6; 7 nucleotides align to TRBD1. The clonotype comes from a woman aged 25 to 45 in good health. In DNA form, the CDR3 reads TGTGCCAGCAGTAGACAGGGTAGCGAACCCTACAAGAATTCACCCCTCCACTTT. It specifies CASSRQGSEPYKNSPLHF.